This entry concerns a single TCR beta chain. Trimming shortened V by 3 bases and J by 1 base, and 12 bases separated the two germline ends. Germline V gene data show CDR1 as SGHVS and CDR2 as FQNEAQ. The CDR3 consists of 15 residues. This sample was included in a study of technical replicates of blood from several donors. Some clones are missing from TCRdb's copy, which holds only in-frame ones; the method was immunoSEQ multiplex PCR. The data show tens of thousands of clones, with around 86% seen just once and under 6.5% held by the top ten. The chain employs TRBV7-8 and TRBJ2-5; possibly TRBD2 for D (6 bases). This clonotype was sampled from a human donor in good health. Some clones in this sample may be carry-over from other donors' samples. Sequenced material: PBMCs. The CDR3 region is CASSFGGSSQETQYF. The CDR3 DNA reads TGTGCCAGCAGCTTTGGGGGGTCATCCCAAGAGACCCAGTACTTC.